The text below deals with one T cell receptor (beta chain). This PCR relied on a set of 60 Vbeta primers and 13 Jbeta primers. Some clones are missing from TCRdb's copy, which holds only in-frame ones; the method was immunoSEQ multiplex PCR. The table has roughly 180,000 clones, approximately 83% seen once. This entry belongs to a study of cytomegalovirus exposure and HLA in healthy donors. Germline V gene data show CDR1 as MDHEN and CDR2 as SYDVKM. This CDR3 is 14 amino acids long. The V end was cut by 4 bases, the J end by 4 bases, with 11 bases between. The receptor's source is a boy aged 2 to 9 in good health and CMV-seronegative. This chain links TRBV28 with TRBJ1-5, with D tentatively TRBD1 (6 bases). Sequenced material: PBMCs. The CDR3 loop reads CASSWGGPNQPQHF. The CDR3 DNA reads as TGTGCCAGCAGTTGGGGGGGGCCAAATCAGCCCCAGCATTTT.